One sample yielded the 9 T cell receptor beta chains listed below, sequenced in a study of blood T cell repertoires in COVID-19. Using immunoSEQ multiplex PCR, the repertoire was profiled, and TCRdb retains in-frame clones only, with some absent. This table holds over 400,000 clones, roughly 85% found once. The sample was peripheral blood. The receptors were sampled from a woman aged 30 to 39 with active or convalescent COVID-19.

The gene calls are TRBV19 and TRBJ1-2; D might be TRBD1 (6 bases). V was trimmed by 4 bases and J by 2 bases, leaving 8 bases between them. The CDR3 runs to 13 residues. Germline V gene lookup returns CDR1 LNHDA and CDR2 SQIVND (reference sequence). The CDR3 nucleotides read TGTGCCAGTAGTAGACAGGTGAACTATGGCTACACCTTC. Translated, it gives CASSRQVNYGYTF.

The chain has TRBV6-5 and TRBJ1-6; TRBD1 agrees at 7 bases. The CDR3 runs to 13 residues. V was pared by 6 bases and J by 10 bases, with 6 bases of the junction left unmatched. CDR1 and CDR2 (germline): MNHEY, SVGAGI. The CDR3 coding sequence is TGTGCCAGCAGAACAGGGGACGTCTCACCCCTCCACTTT. It encodes CASRTGDVSPLHF.

The rearrangement uses TRBV19 and TRBJ1-2; D gene unclear. Germline values: CDR1 LNHDA, CDR2 SQIVND (reference sequence). This CDR3 is built from 13 residues. The V end lost 3 bases, the J end lost 8 bases, and 13 bases lay between the germline ends. CDR3 nucleotides: TGTGCCAGTAGTATTCGGCCGGGTTCGGGCTACACCTTC. It codes for CASSIRPGSGYTF. The whole variable domain, filled in from reference TRBV19 and TRBJ1-2, reads DGGITQSPKYLFRKEGQNVTLSCEQNLNHDAMYWYRQDPGQGLRLIYYSQIVNDFQKGDIAEGYSVSREKKESFPLTVTSAQKNPTAFYLCASSIRPGSGYTFGSGTRLTVV.

This clone was picked up one time. This rearrangement joins TRBV6-5 to TRBJ1-6; possible D gene TRBD1, 5 bases. Germline V gives CDR1 MNHEY, CDR2 SVGAGI. CDR3 length: 15 amino acids. Trimming removed 6 bases from V and 5 bases from J, with 14 bases in between. DNA of the CDR3: TGTGCCAGCAGGGAGGGGAGACGGGATAATTCACCCCTCCACTTT. Translating it yields CASREGRRDNSPLHF.

This chain connects TRBV11-2 to TRBJ1-3; no definite D call. Per the germline V gene, CDR1 is SGHAT and CDR2 is FQNNGV. V gave up 0 bases and J gave up 5 bases, with 5 bases separating them. The CDR3 is 13 residues long. CDR3 amino acids: CASSLDHRNTIYF. For the CDR3, the DNA is TGTGCCAGCAGCTTAGATCACAGAAACACCATATATTTT.

Concerning this clone: The sample holds other DNA sequences that translate to the same CDR3. This rearrangement joins TRBV27 to TRBJ1-1; tentatively, D is TRBD1 (6 bases). The CDR3 is 14 amino acids. Germline V gene data show CDR1 as MNHEY and CDR2 as SMNVEV (reference sequence). The V and J ends lost 6 bases and 1 base respectively, with 12 bases between them. The CDR3, as DNA: TGTGCCAGCAGCCTATTAGGGGGGAACACTGAAGCTTTCTTT. Its translation: CASSLLGGNTEAFF.

The chain joins TRBV29-1 to TRBJ1-5; 8 bases line up with TRBD1. Germline-derived CDR1 and CDR2 are SQVTM and ANQGSEA. This CDR3 is built from 14 residues. The ends lost 6 bases at V and 5 bases at J; junction bases unmatched: 9. The CDR3 loop reads CSVGVGQGDQPQHF. Written as DNA, the CDR3 is TGCAGCGTGGGGGTAGGACAGGGAGATCAGCCCCAGCATTTT.

This chain joins TRBV6-6 and TRBJ1-5; 7 bases fit TRBD1. Germline values: CDR1 MNHNY, CDR2 SVGAGI (reference sequence). The CDR3 length is 16 residues. V lost 2 bases, J lost 1 base, and 5 bases stayed unmatched. The CDR3 protein is CASSYANRGSNQPQHF. Written as DNA, the CDR3 is TGTGCCAGCAGTTACGCTAACAGGGGAAGCAATCAGCCCCAGCATTTT.

The V gene is TRBV5-1, the J gene TRBJ1-2; tentatively, D is TRBD1 (5 bases). The CDR3 has 12 amino acids. Germline V CDR1 and CDR2: SGHRS, YFSETQ. The V and J ends lost 2 bases and 8 bases respectively, with 10 bases between them. In DNA form, the CDR3 reads TGCGCCAGCAGCTTCTGGGGCGAGGGCTACACCTTC. Translation: CASSFWGEGYTF.